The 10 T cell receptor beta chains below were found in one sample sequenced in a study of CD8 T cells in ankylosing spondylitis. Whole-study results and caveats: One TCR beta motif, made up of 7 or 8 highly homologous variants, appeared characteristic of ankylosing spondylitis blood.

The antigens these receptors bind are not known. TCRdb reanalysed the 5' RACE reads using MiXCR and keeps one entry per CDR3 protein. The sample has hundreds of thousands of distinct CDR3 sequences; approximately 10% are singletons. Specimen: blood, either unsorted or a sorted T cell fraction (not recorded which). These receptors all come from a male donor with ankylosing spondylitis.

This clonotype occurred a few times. CDR3 region: CSVEEWTGVNEQYF. The DNA of the CDR3 is TGCAGCGTTGAAGAGTGGACAGGGGTCAACGAGCAGTACTTC. J is TRBJ2-7 and V is TRBV29-1, with 9 bases fitting TRBD1. The V and J ends lost 0 bases and 5 bases, in that order; junction bases with no gene match: 5. This CDR3 spans 14 amino acids. Per the germline V gene, CDR1 is SQVTM and CDR2 is ANQGSEA.

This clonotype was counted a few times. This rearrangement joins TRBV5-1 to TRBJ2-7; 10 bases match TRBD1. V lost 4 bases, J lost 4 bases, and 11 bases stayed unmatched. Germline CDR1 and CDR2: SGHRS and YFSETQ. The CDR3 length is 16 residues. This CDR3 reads CASSIDYRDRGYEQYF. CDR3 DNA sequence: TGCGCCAGCAGCATCGATTACCGGGACAGGGGTTACGAGCAGTACTTC.

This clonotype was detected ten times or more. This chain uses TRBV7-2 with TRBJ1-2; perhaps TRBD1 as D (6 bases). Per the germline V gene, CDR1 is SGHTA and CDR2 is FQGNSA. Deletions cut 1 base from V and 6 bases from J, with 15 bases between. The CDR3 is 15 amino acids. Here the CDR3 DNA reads TGTGCCAGCAGCTTAGACGTCGGCAGGGGAGATGGCTACACCTTC. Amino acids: CASSLDVGRGDGYTF.

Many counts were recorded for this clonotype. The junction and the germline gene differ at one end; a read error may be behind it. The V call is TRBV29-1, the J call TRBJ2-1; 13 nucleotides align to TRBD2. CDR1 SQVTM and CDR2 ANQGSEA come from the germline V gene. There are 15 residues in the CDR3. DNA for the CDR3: TGCAGCGCCGCGACTAGCGGGGGGTCCTTCAATGAGCAGTTCTTC. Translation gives CSAATSGGSFNEQFF.

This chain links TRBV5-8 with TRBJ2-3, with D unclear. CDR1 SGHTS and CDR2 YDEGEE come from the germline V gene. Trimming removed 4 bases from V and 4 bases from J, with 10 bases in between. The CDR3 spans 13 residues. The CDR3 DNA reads TGTGCCAGCAGCCCCCTCGTTGCAGATACGCAGTATTTT. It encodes CASSPLVADTQYF.

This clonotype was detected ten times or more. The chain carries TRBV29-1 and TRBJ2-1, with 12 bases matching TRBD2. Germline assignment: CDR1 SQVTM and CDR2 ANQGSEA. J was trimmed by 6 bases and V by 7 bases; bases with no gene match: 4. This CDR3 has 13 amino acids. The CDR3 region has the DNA TGCAGCGCTAGCGGGAGGGCCGGCAATGAGCAGTTCTTC. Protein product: CSASGRAGNEQFF.

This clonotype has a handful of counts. In nucleotides, the CDR3 is TGTGCCAGCAGTTTACCTCAGGGGGCCACTGAAGCTTTCTTT. Translating gives CASSLPQGATEAFF. V gene TRBV28 combines with J gene TRBJ1-1, with TRBD1 matching over 8 bases. V lost 2 bases to trimming and J lost 4 bases; unmatched junction nucleotides: 3. The CDR3 is 14 residues long. Germline V lookup: CDR1 MDHEN, CDR2 SYDVKM. The whole variable domain, filled in from reference TRBV28 and TRBJ1-1, reads DVKVTQSSRYLVKRTGEKVFLECVQDMDHENMFWYRQDPGLGLRLIYFSYDVKMKEKGDIPEGYSVSREKKERFSLILESASTNQTSMYLCASSLPQGATEAFFGQGTRLTVV.

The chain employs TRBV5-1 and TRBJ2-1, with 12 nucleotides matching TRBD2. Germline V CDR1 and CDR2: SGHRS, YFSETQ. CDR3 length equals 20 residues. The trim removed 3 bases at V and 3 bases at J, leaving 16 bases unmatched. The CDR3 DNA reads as TGCGCCAGCAGCTCAATGGGGGCTAGCGGGAGGGCCTTCGGCTACAATGAGCAGTTCTTC. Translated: CASSSMGASGRAFGYNEQFF.

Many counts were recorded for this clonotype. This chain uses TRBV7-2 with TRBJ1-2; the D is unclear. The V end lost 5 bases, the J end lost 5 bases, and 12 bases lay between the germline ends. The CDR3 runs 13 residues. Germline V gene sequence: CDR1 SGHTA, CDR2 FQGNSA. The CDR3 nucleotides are TGTGCCAGCAGCCCACCCTATAAATATGGCTACACCTTC. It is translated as CASSPPYKYGYTF. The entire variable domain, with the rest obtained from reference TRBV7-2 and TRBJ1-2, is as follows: GAGVSQSPSNKVTEKGKDVELRCDPISGHTALYWYRQSLGQGLEFLIYFQGNSAPDKSGLPSDRFSAERTGGSVSTLTIQRTQQEDSAVYLCASSPPYKYGYTFGSGTRLTVV.

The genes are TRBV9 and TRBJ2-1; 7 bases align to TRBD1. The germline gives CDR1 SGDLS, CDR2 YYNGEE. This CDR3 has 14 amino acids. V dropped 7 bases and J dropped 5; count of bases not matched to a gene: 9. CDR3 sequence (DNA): TGTGCCAGCGCACCGGACAGGACGAACAATGAGCAGTTCTTC. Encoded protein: CASAPDRTNNEQFF.